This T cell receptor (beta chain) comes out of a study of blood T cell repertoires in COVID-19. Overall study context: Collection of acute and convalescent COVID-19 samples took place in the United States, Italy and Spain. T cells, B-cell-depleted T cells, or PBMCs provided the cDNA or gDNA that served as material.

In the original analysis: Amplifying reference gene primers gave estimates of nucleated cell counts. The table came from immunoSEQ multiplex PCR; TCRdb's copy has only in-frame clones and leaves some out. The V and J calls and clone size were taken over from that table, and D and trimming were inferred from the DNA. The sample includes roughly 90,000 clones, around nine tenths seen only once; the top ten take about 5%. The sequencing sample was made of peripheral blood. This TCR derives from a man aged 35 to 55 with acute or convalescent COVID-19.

The CDR3 coding sequence is TGTGCCTGGAGTCAGGGGTCTGGGGCCAACGTCCTGACTTTC. This gives the protein CAWSQGSGANVLTF. The chain joins TRBV30 to TRBJ2-6; D is possibly TRBD1 (6 bases). Germline CDR1 is GTSNPN and CDR2 is SVGIG (reference sequence). The CDR3 has 14 amino acids. Deletions cut 2 bases from V and 1 base from J, with 6 bases between.